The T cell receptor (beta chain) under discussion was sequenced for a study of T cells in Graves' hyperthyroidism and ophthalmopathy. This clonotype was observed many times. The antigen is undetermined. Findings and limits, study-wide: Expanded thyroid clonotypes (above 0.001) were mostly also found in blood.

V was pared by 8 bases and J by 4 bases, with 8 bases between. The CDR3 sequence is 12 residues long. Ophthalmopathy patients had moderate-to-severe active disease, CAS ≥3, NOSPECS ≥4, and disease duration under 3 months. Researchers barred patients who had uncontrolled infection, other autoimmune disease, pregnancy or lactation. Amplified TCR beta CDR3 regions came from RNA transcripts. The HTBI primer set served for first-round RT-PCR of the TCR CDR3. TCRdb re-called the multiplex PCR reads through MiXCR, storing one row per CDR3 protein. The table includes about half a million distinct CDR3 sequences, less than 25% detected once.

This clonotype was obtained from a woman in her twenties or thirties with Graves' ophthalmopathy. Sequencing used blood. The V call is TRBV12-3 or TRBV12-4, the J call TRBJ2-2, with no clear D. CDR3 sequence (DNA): TGTGCCAGCCTCCCAGGCACCGGGGAGCTGTTTTTT. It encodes CASLPGTGELFF.